Below, one T cell receptor beta chain is given with its context. Its antigen is still unknown. The data stem from a study of cytomegalovirus exposure and HLA in healthy donors. Findings of the study overall: The dataset shows that most TCR sequences were rare, while some public TCRs occurred in many donors. The tendency of first-cohort TCR clusters to co-occur in the 120 or so validation repertoires was the finding of a later analysis.

The J segment lost 6 bases and the V segment lost 4 bases, leaving 13 bases of the junction unmatched. The CDR3 is 17 amino acids. In germline, CDR1 is MNHEY, CDR2 SMNVEV (reference sequence). Only in-frame clones appear in the TCRdb table, and some are missing; sequencing was by immunoSEQ multiplex PCR. The repertoire holds 150,000 to 200,000 clones, with around four fifths as singletons. Among the approximately 130 subjects of the validation cohort, separate from the 666-subject first cohort, were the donors. The chain recombines TRBV27 with TRBJ2-1; 9 bases match TRBD2. Sequencing was performed on PBMCs. The TCR sequence derives from a man aged 25 to 40 in good health and CMV-seropositive. The CDR3 sequence: CASSSKRGDARGNEQFF. The CDR3, as DNA: TGTGCCAGCAGTTCGAAGCGGGGGGACGCACGGGGCAATGAGCAGTTCTTC.